This passage covers 15 T cell receptor beta chains from one sample sequenced in a study of shared clonotypes between healthy human individuals. Sequencing was performed with immunoSEQ multiplex PCR; in TCRdb, only in-frame clones are kept and a portion is missing. The profile covers a few million clones, with approximately 95% appearing a single time and about 0.37% taken by the ten largest. The source material was naive CD4+ T cells from PBMCs. Subset of the sample: CD45RA+ positively selected. These receptor sequences come from a man younger than 30 in good health. Some clones in this sample may be carry-over from other donors' samples.

This sequence joins TRBV30 and TRBJ2-7; perhaps TRBD1 as D (6 bases). The length of the CDR3 is 11 residues. Germline assignment: CDR1 GTSNPN and CDR2 SVGIG (reference sequence). V dropped 1 base and J dropped 8 bases, with 9 bases sitting between them. CDR3 coding DNA: TGTGCCTGGAGTGAACAGGGTCAGCAGTACTTC. It translates to CAWSEQGQQYF.

As for this clone: In the same sample, other DNA sequences code for this CDR3. The V and J genes are TRBV7-9 and TRBJ1-2; TRBD1 matches 7 bases. The CDR3 covers 13 residues. The V gene end was trimmed by 4 bases and the J gene end by 2 bases; junction bases not matched to a gene: 1. Germline V lookup: CDR1 SEHNR, CDR2 FQNEAQ (reference sequence). The CDR3 loop reads CASSSQGNYGYTF. The CDR3 DNA follows: TGTGCCAGCAGCTCACAGGGGAACTATGGCTACACCTTC.

The J gene is TRBJ2-7, the V gene TRBV5-1, with D unresolved. This CDR3 has 13 residues. Trimming cost V 0 bases and J 5 bases, with 9 bases left between them. CDR1 SGHRS and CDR2 YFSETQ come from the germline V gene. The CDR3 sequence: CASSLAYRNEQYF. The CDR3 DNA sequence: TGCGCCAGCAGCTTGGCCTATCGGAACGAGCAGTACTTC.

This chain uses TRBV5-1 with TRBJ2-3; 9 positions match TRBD2. CDR3 length: 15 residues. V was clipped by 5 bases and J by 2 bases; unmatched bases: 6. Looked up from germline, CDR1 is SGHRS and CDR2 is YFSETQ. The CDR3 sequence is CASSVGGRDTDTQYF. The DNA of the CDR3 is TGCGCCAGCAGTGTTGGCGGGAGGGACACAGATACGCAGTATTTT.

This clone was recorded a few times. The V gene is TRBV30, the J gene TRBJ1-5; D perhaps matches TRBD1 (5 bases). The CDR3 spans 11 residues. Germline loops: CDR1 GTSNPN, CDR2 SVGIG (reference sequence). The V end lost 0 bases, the J end lost 10 bases, and 7 bases lay between the germline ends. CDR3 in DNA: TGTGCCTGGAGTGTGCGGGGCCCCCAGCATTTT. It is translated as CAWSVRGPQHF. The entire variable domain, with the rest obtained from reference TRBV30 and TRBJ1-5, is as follows: SQTIHQWPATLVQPVGSPLSLECTVEGTSNPNLYWYRQAAGRGLQLLFYSVGIGQISSEVPQNLSASRPQDRQFILSSKKLLLSDSGFYLCAWSVRGPQHFGDGTRLSIL.

The chain joins TRBV6-5 to TRBJ1-5, with no clear D. From germline, CDR1 is MNHEY and CDR2 SVGAGI. Trimming removed 6 bases at V and 6 bases at J, with 12 bases between. The CDR3 contains 13 residues. CDR3 protein: CASSFRFGQPQHF. CDR3 bases: TGTGCCAGCAGCTTCAGATTTGGTCAGCCCCAGCATTTT.

The gene calls are TRBV7-2 and TRBJ2-1; D unclear. From germline, CDR1 is SGHTA and CDR2 FQGNSA. The CDR3 is made up of 17 amino acids. The germline V and J ends were trimmed by 5 bases and 0 bases, with 17 bases remaining between them. This CDR3 is CASSLQNLRISYNEQFF. In DNA, the CDR3 is TGTGCCAGCAGCCTCCAAAACCTCCGAATCTCCTACAATGAGCAGTTCTTC.

Points on this clone: Additional DNA sequences in this sample encode the identical CDR3. The CDR3 spells CSVYRGYGYTF. The CDR3, as DNA: TGCAGTGTATACAGGGGTTATGGCTACACCTTC. The chain links TRBV20-1 to TRBJ1-2; TRBD1 matches 7 bases. V dropped 7 bases and J dropped 5; count of bases not matched to a gene: 4. This CDR3 comprises 11 residues. Germline V gives CDR1 DFQATT, CDR2 SNEGSKA (reference sequence).

The chain has TRBV21-1 and TRBJ2-1; the table's D call TRBD2 went unverified against the DNA. TRBV21-1 is a recognized pseudogene. The CDR3 runs 14 residues. Here the CDR3 reads CASSAGAGDNEQFF. The DNA for the CDR3 is TGTGCCAGCAGCGCAGGTGCGGGGGACAATGAGCAGTTCTTC.

With regard to this clone: The sample contains more than one DNA sequence encoding this CDR3. This chain uses TRBV6-1 with TRBJ2-7; D gene unclear. CDR3 size: 14 residues. V was shortened by 1 base and J by 2 bases, with 9 bases between the two germline ends. Germline CDR1 MNHNS, CDR2 SASEGT. The CDR3 loop reads CASSEVGLTYEQYF. The CDR3 nucleotides are TGTGCCAGCAGTGAAGTAGGCCTCACCTACGAGCAGTACTTC.

V is TRBV5-4 and J is TRBJ1-1; 8 bases map to TRBD1. This CDR3 contains 14 residues. Looked up from germline, CDR1 is SGHNT and CDR2 is YYREEE (reference sequence). J was trimmed by 2 bases and V by 2 bases; bases with no gene match: 2. CDR3 sequence (DNA): TGTGCCAGCAGCTTTGGACAGGGAAACACTGAAGCTTTCTTT. This sequence encodes CASSFGQGNTEAFF.

The chain is built from TRBV5-1 and TRBJ2-7; 7 bases map to TRBD1. V shed 0 bases, J shed 6 bases, and the junction held 9 bases outside the gene matches. This CDR3 region has 15 residues. The germline V gene encodes CDR1 SGHRS and CDR2 YFSETQ. Here the CDR3 reads CASSLAELQGSEQYF. The CDR3 DNA reads as TGCGCCAGCAGCTTGGCAGAGCTACAGGGGAGCGAGCAGTACTTC.

Details on this clone: This specimen includes other DNA sequences encoding the same CDR3. V and J are TRBV5-6 and TRBJ2-3; D not resolved. Trimming cost V 0 bases and J 1 base, with 6 bases left between them. Germline V gene sequence: CDR1 SGHDT, CDR2 YYEEEE. This CDR3 has 14 residues. The CDR3 nucleotides are TGTGCCAGCAGCTTGGTCGGGCGCACAGATACGCAGTATTTT. The encoded protein is CASSLVGRTDTQYF.

The chain carries TRBV21-1 and TRBJ2-4; the table's D gene call, TRBD2, was not cross checked with the DNA. TRBV21-1 represents a pseudogene. The length of the CDR3 is 15 residues. The CDR3 region has the DNA TGTGCCAGCAGCGCCCCGGGACTACAAGATAGCATTCAGTACTTC. This sequence encodes CASSAPGLQDSIQYF.

About this clone: The sample holds other DNA sequences that translate to the same CDR3. The chain recombines TRBV5-1 with TRBJ2-1; 7 bases map to TRBD2. The CDR3 runs 14 residues. The ends lost 0 bases at V and 4 bases at J; junction bases unmatched: 1. Germline values: CDR1 SGHRS, CDR2 YFSETQ. The CDR3 nucleotides are TGCGCCAGCAGCTTGGTTAGCGGGTACAATGAGCAGTTCTTC. This sequence encodes CASSLVSGYNEQFF.